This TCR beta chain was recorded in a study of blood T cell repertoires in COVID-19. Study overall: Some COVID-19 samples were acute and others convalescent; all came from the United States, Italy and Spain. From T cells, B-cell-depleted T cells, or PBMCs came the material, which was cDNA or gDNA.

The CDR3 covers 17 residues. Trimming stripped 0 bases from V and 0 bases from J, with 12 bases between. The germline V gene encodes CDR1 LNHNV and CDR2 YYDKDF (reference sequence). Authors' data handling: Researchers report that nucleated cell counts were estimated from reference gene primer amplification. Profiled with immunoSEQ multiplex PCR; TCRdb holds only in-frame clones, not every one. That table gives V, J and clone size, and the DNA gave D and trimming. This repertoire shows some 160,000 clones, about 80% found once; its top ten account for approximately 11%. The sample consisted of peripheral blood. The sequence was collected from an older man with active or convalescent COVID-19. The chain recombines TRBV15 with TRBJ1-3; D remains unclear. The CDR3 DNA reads TGTGCCACCAGCAGAGATGGTCACTTTAGCTCTGGAAACACCATATATTTT. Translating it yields CATSRDGHFSSGNTIYF.